The 23 T cell receptor beta chains reported below all come from one sample, sequenced in a study of control samples from healthy donors and cancer patients. The assay was immunoSEQ multiplex PCR, and TCRdb's table has in-frame clones only and misses some. The table records 150,000 to 200,000 clones, approximately 92% of them present only once. The sequencing input was blood. These receptors were collected from a woman in her thirties or forties in good health.

This chain uses TRBV2 with TRBJ2-4, with D possibly matching TRBD2 (5 bases). Deletions cut 10 bases from V and 3 bases from J, with 13 bases between. In germline, CDR1 is SNHLY, CDR2 FYNNEI. The CDR3 is 13 amino acids. The CDR3 spells CATLDSGKNIQYF. CDR3 sequence (DNA): TGTGCCACTTTGGACTCTGGCAAAAACATTCAGTACTTC.

The chain recombines TRBV27 with TRBJ2-7, with TRBD1 matching 7 bases. V trimming: 4 bases; J trimming: 2 bases; junction bases outside the gene matches: 5. The CDR3 sequence is 14 residues long. CDR1 and CDR2 from the germline V gene are MNHEY and SMNVEV (reference sequence). CDR3 amino acids: CASSSPDRPYEQYF. The CDR3 DNA is TGTGCCAGCAGTTCTCCGGACAGGCCCTACGAGCAGTACTTC.

The V call is TRBV5-4, the J call TRBJ2-5; TRBD2 aligns across 10 bases. The V and J ends lost 0 bases and 0 bases, in that order; junction bases with no gene match: 5. The CDR3 consists of 17 residues. Germline V CDR1 and CDR2: SGHNT, YYREEE (reference sequence). The CDR3 loop is CASSLEATSGYQETQYF. CDR3 DNA sequence: TGTGCCAGCAGCTTGGAGGCGACTAGCGGGTACCAAGAGACCCAGTACTTC.

This clone was observed once. V usage is TRBV7-6 and J usage is TRBJ1-5; D not resolved. The CDR3 is made up of 13 amino acids. Germline V CDR1 and CDR2: SGHVS, FNYEAQ. The ends were cut back, 6 bases at V and 0 bases at J, with 6 bases in the middle. CDR3 protein: CASRADSNQPQHF. The CDR3 DNA reads TGTGCCAGCAGGGCAGATAGCAATCAGCCCCAGCATTTT.

V is TRBV4-1 and J is TRBJ2-1, with D tentatively TRBD2 (7 bases). Germline lookup yields CDR1 MGHRA and CDR2 YSYEKL. V lost 1 base and J 7 bases, leaving 14 bases between the germline ends. The CDR3 extends over 15 amino acids. The CDR3 sequence: CASSQAGGPGNEQFF. CDR3 nucleotide sequence: TGCGCCAGCAGCCAAGCCGGGGGGCCAGGTAATGAGCAGTTCTTC.

This sequence joins TRBV9 and TRBJ1-3; no firm D call. This CDR3 has 17 residues. V shed 0 bases and J shed 0 bases, with 13 bases lying between them. Germline V gives CDR1 SGDLS, CDR2 YYNGEE. CDR3: CASSVGSVDPSGNTIYF. The CDR3 DNA reads as TGTGCCAGCAGCGTAGGGAGTGTCGACCCCTCTGGAAACACCATATATTTT.

This chain joins TRBV24-1 and TRBJ2-5; a weak D match, TRBD2 (7 bases). V gave up 7 bases and J gave up 5 bases, with 16 bases separating them. This CDR3 is 14 amino acids long. CDR1 and CDR2 (germline): KGHDR, SFDVKD. In DNA, the CDR3 is TGTGCCACCAGAGGAGGCAGGGGAGGGGAGACCCAGTACTTC. Encoded protein: CATRGGRGGETQYF.

The rearrangement links TRBV5-1 to TRBJ2-3; the D call may be TRBD1 or TRBD2 (5 bases each). The CDR3 spans 15 residues. The germline V gene has CDR1 SGHRS and CDR2 YFSETQ. V lost 3 bases and J lost 2, with 13 bases in between. DNA of the CDR3: TGCGCCAGCAGCTCGACCGGGACCTACACAGATACGCAGTATTTT. Its protein is CASSSTGTYTDTQYF.

The rearrangement uses TRBV20-1 and TRBJ1-3; D perhaps matches TRBD1 (6 bases). V lost 3 bases and J 2 bases, leaving 8 bases between the germline ends. The germline gives CDR1 DFQATT, CDR2 SNEGSKA (reference sequence). This CDR3 has 13 residues. CDR3 in amino acids: CSASKGAGNTIYF. The DNA of the CDR3 is TGCAGTGCTAGTAAGGGGGCTGGAAACACCATATATTTT.

This clone appeared a single time. The chain couples TRBV7-2 to TRBJ1-5; D call uncertain. The CDR3 is made up of 15 amino acids. The V gene lost 1 base and the J gene lost 4 bases, with 11 bases spanning the gap. The germline V gene has CDR1 SGHTA and CDR2 FQGNSA. CDR3 in amino acids: CASSLVGEENQPQHF. CDR3 in DNA: TGTGCCAGCAGCTTAGTTGGGGAGGAAAATCAGCCCCAGCATTTT.

The chain links TRBV10-3 to TRBJ2-1; D remains ambiguous. Trimming pared 6 bases from V and 0 bases from J, leaving 6 bases between. Germline V lookup: CDR1 ENHRY, CDR2 SYGVKD. CDR3 size: 13 residues. The CDR3 loop is CAISRDSYNEQFF. CDR3 DNA: TGTGCCATCAGCAGAGACTCCTACAATGAGCAGTTCTTC.

The CDR3 region is CASSIDGGTSPNYGYTF. The CDR3 DNA follows: TGTGCCAGTAGTATCGATGGGGGCACAAGCCCTAACTATGGCTACACCTTC. This chain joins TRBV19 and TRBJ1-2; possibly TRBD1 for D (6 bases). V was clipped by 3 bases and J by 0 bases, with 17 bases between them. The CDR3 runs 17 residues. CDR1 is LNHDA, CDR2 SQIVND, per germline (reference sequence). The full variable domain, its missing parts supplied by reference TRBV19 and TRBJ1-2, is DGGITQSPKYLFRKEGQNVTLSCEQNLNHDAMYWYRQDPGQGLRLIYYSQIVNDFQKGDIAEGYSVSREKKESFPLTVTSAQKNPTAFYLCASSIDGGTSPNYGYTFGSGTRLTVV.

This chain links TRBV13 with TRBJ1-1; D is uncertain. The CDR3 loop spans 14 amino acids. Germline CDR1 and CDR2: PRHDT and FYEKMQ (reference sequence). The V and J ends lost 1 base and 5 bases respectively, with 11 bases between them. CDR3 region: CASSLVPSGTEAFF. The CDR3 nucleotides read TGTGCCAGCAGCTTAGTCCCGTCGGGGACTGAAGCTTTCTTT.

This chain links TRBV19 with TRBJ1-1; D is uncertain. CDR3 length: 11 amino acids. Germline-derived CDR1 and CDR2 are LNHDA and SQIVND (reference sequence). Trimming took off 6 bases at V and 7 bases at J, with 9 bases between the two ends. The DNA of the CDR3 is TGTGCCAGTAGATCCGGGATTGAAGCTTTCTTT. Encoded protein: CASRSGIEAFF. The full variable domain, with the rest looked up from reference TRBV19 and TRBJ1-1, is DGGITQSPKYLFRKEGQNVTLSCEQNLNHDAMYWYRQDPGQGLRLIYYSQIVNDFQKGDIAEGYSVSREKKESFPLTVTSAQKNPTAFYLCASRSGIEAFFGQGTRLTVV.

This chain joins TRBV7-9 and TRBJ2-2; D remains unclear. Trimming cost V 5 bases and J 4 bases, with 11 bases left between them. The CDR3 runs 14 residues. The germline V gene encodes CDR1 SEHNR and CDR2 FQNEAQ (reference sequence). CDR3 loop: CASSLQQRTGELFF. In nucleotides, the CDR3 is TGTGCCAGCAGCCTACAACAACGCACCGGGGAGCTGTTTTTT. The full variable domain, completed using reference TRBV7-9 and TRBJ2-2, is DTGVSQNPRHKITKRGQNVTFRCDPISEHNRLYWYRQTLGQGPEFLTYFQNEAQLEKSRLLSDRFSAERPKGSFSTLEIQRTEQGDSAMYLCASSLQQRTGELFFGEGSRLTVL.

The chain has TRBV7-9 and TRBJ1-1; D gene ambiguous. This CDR3 is built from 13 residues. Trimming pared 6 bases from V and 1 base from J, leaving 9 bases between. Germline V CDR1 and CDR2: SEHNR, FQNEAQ (reference sequence). This chain's CDR3 is CASRMVGNTEAFF. The CDR3 DNA reads as TGTGCCAGCAGGATGGTGGGGAACACTGAAGCTTTCTTT.

This sequence joins TRBV19 and TRBJ2-1; D is uncertain. Deletions cut 3 bases from V and 5 bases from J, with 5 bases between. CDR1 is LNHDA, CDR2 SQIVND, per germline (reference sequence). The CDR3 is made up of 12 amino acids. In DNA form, the CDR3 reads TGTGCCAGTAGTATTGGCGACAATGAGCAGTTCTTC. Its translation is CASSIGDNEQFF.

Ten or more counts support this clone. This chain links TRBV5-1 with TRBJ2-5, with D maybe TRBD2 (6 bases). This CDR3 spans 12 amino acids. The ends were cut back, 2 bases at V and 5 bases at J, with 7 bases in the middle. Germline CDR1 SGHRS, CDR2 YFSETQ. CDR3 coding DNA: TGCGCCAGCAGCTTCAGCGGGGAGACCCAGTACTTC. It translates to CASSFSGETQYF. Combining the CDR3 with reference TRBV5-1 and TRBJ2-5 gives the whole variable domain KAGVTQTPRYLIKTRGQQVTLSCSPISGHRSVSWYQQTPGQGLQFLFEYFSETQRNKGNFPGRFSGRQFSNSRSEMNVSTLELGDSALYLCASSFSGETQYFGPGTRLLVL.

This rearrangement joins TRBV27 to TRBJ2-5; D gene uncertain. The CDR3 is 13 amino acids. In germline, CDR1 is MNHEY, CDR2 SMNVEV (reference sequence). V was pared by 5 bases and J by 0 bases, with 7 bases between. The CDR3 here is CASSRLDQETQYF. CDR3 coding DNA: TGTGCCAGCAGTCGGCTAGACCAAGAGACCCAGTACTTC.

The J gene is TRBJ2-7, the V gene TRBV7-9; D not certain. The germline V gene has CDR1 SEHNR and CDR2 FQNEAQ (reference sequence). The CDR3 spans 15 residues. V lost 2 bases, J lost 1 base, and 12 bases lay in between. This CDR3 reads CASSLQRQKSYEQYF. CDR3 sequence (DNA): TGTGCCAGCAGCTTACAGCGTCAGAAATCCTACGAGCAGTACTTC.

The chain recombines TRBV21-1 with TRBJ1-4; the table names TRBD1, a call not compared with the DNA. TRBV21-1 is an annotated pseudogene. The CDR3 is made up of 18 amino acids. This CDR3 reads CVYPFAGTGIPTNEKLFF. CDR3 DNA: TGTGTCTACCCGTTTGCGGGGACAGGGATTCCAACTAATGAAAAACTGTTTTTT.

The chain links TRBV4-2 to TRBJ1-4, with 7 bases matching TRBD1. Germline-derived CDR1 and CDR2 are LGHNA and YNFKEQ. The length of the CDR3 is 16 residues. V trimming: 3 bases; J trimming: 4 bases; junction bases outside the gene matches: 8. In DNA, the CDR3 is TGTGCCAGCAGCCAGCAATACGGGACAGATAATGAAAAACTGTTTTTT. This codes for CASSQQYGTDNEKLFF.

The chain uses TRBV27 and TRBJ1-1; a weak D match, TRBD1 (6 bases). The germline V gene has CDR1 MNHEY and CDR2 SMNVEV (reference sequence). V was clipped by 11 bases and J by 4 bases, with 17 bases between them. CDR3 length: 13 residues. In DNA, the CDR3 is TGTGCCGTCGCACGGGGCAGGGGCACTGAAGCTTTCTTT. This codes for CAVARGRGTEAFF.